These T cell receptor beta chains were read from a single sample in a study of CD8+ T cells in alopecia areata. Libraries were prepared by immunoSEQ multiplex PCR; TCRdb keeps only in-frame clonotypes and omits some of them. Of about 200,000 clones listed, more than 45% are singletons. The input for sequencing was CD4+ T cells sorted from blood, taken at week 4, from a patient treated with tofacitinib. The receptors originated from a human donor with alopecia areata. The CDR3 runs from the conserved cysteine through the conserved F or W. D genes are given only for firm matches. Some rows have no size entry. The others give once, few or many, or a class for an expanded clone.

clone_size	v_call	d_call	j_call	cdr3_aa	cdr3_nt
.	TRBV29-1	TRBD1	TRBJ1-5	CSVVTDRDDQPQHF	TGCAGCGTAGTTACTGACAGGGACGATCAGCCCCAGCATTTT
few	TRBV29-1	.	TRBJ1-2	CSVPGRGPTNYGYTF	TGCAGCGTTCCGGGAAGGGGCCCTACTAACTATGGCTACACCTTC
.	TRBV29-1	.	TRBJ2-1	CSVRDRINEQFF	TGCAGCGTGCGGGACAGAATCAATGAGCAGTTCTTC
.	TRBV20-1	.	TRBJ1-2	CSAEAYGYTF	TGCAGTGCCGAGGCCTATGGCTACACCTTC
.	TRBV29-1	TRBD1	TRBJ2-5	CSALPPGQGAKTQYF	TGCAGCGCCCTGCCCCCGGGACAGGGGGCGAAGACCCAGTACTTC
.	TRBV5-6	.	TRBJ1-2	CASSLRQGYGYTF	TGTGCCAGCAGCTTAAGGCAGGGATATGGCTACACCTTC
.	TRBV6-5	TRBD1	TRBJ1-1	CASSYSTGRTEAFF	TGTGCCAGCAGTTACTCGACAGGGCGAACTGAAGCTTTCTTT
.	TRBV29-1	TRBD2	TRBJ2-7	CSVIPTSGGAWDRNEQYF	TGCAGCGTGATTCCGACTAGCGGGGGGGCCTGGGATCGGAACGAGCAGTACTTC
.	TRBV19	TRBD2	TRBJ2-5	CASSPRGTSGGAAGETQYF	TGTGCCAGTAGTCCGCGAGGGACTAGCGGGGGGGCCGCTGGAGAGACCCAGTACTTC
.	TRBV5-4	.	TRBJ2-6	CASSWDGSSGANVLTF	TGTGCCAGCAGCTGGGACGGGAGCTCTGGGGCCAACGTCCTGACTTTC
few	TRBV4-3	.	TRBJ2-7	CASSQELSGMSSYEQYF	TGCGCCAGCAGCCAAGAATTATCGGGGATGAGCTCCTACGAGCAGTACTTC
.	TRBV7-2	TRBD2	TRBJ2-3	CASSPTGTSSRAQYF	TGTGCCAGCAGCCCCACTGGGACTAGCTCCCGCGCGCAGTATTTT
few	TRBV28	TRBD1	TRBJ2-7	CASISGTGFSHEQYF	TGTGCCAGCATTTCAGGGACAGGTTTTAGCCACGAGCAGTACTTC
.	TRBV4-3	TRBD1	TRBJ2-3	CASSQDRDLTDTQYF	TGCGCCAGCAGCCAGGACAGGGATCTCACAGATACGCAGTATTTT
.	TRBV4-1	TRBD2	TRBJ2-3	CASSQAGVQQDTQYF	TGCGCCAGCAGCCAGGCGGGGGTTCAGCAAGATACGCAGTATTTT
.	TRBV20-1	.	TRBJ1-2	CSATDGDGYTF	TGCAGTGCCACGGACGGGGACGGCTACACCTTC
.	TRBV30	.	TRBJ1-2	CAWSAPDYGYTF	TGTGCCTGGAGTGCGCCGGACTATGGCTACACCTTC
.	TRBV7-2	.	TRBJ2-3	CASSLDTDTQYF	TGTGCCAGCAGCTTAGACACAGATACGCAGTATTTT
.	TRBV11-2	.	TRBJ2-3	CASSLPRARGPLSTDTQYF	TGTGCCAGCAGCTTGCCGCGAGCGAGGGGTCCTCTAAGCACAGATACGCAGTATTTT
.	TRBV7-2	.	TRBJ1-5	CASSFGSGGNQPQHF	TGTGCCAGCAGCTTCGGATCGGGGGGCAATCAGCCCCAGCATTTT
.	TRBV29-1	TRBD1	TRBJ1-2	CSAAGTGSNYGYTF	TGCAGCGCTGCCGGGACAGGGAGTAACTATGGCTACACCTTC
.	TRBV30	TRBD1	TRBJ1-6	CAWSRDRASSYNSPLHF	TGTGCCTGGAGTCGCGACAGGGCGAGCTCCTATAATTCACCCCTCCACTTT
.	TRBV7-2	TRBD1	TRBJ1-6	CASSGDRQSPLHF	TGTGCCAGCAGCGGGGACAGACAATCACCCCTCCACTTT
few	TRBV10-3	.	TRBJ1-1	CAIQENTEAFF	TGTGCCATACAGGAGAACACTGAAGCTTTCTTT
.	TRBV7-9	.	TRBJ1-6	CASSKLGPGSPLHF	TGTGCCAGCAGTAAGTTGGGCCCGGGTTCACCCCTCCACTTT
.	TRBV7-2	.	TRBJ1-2	CASSLALTPNYGYTF	TGTGCCAGCAGCTTAGCGCTCACCCCAAACTATGGCTACACCTTC
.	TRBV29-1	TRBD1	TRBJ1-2	CSVEGQPANYGYTF	TGCAGCGTTGAGGGACAGCCAGCTAACTATGGCTACACCTTC
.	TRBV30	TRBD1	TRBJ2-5	CACMTGGETQYF	TGTGCCTGTATGACAGGGGGAGAGACCCAGTACTTC
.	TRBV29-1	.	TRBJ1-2	CSVEWAEFNYGYTF	TGCAGCGTTGAGTGGGCAGAATTTAACTATGGCTACACCTTC
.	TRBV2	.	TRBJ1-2	CASSRTEGGYTF	TGTGCCAGCAGCCGGACAGAAGGTGGCTACACCTTC
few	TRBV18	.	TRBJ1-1	CASSQGVTEAFF	TGTGCCAGCTCACAGGGGGTCACTGAAGCTTTCTTT
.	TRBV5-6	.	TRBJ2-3	CASSLWAGTQYF	TGTGCCAGCAGCTTGTGGGCGGGGACGCAGTATTTT
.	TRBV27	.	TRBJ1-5	CASSLSWGGQPQHF	TGTGCCAGCAGTTTATCTTGGGGTGGGCAGCCCCAGCATTTT
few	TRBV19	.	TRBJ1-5	CASSIERGQPQHF	TGTGCCAGTAGTATAGAACGGGGCCAGCCCCAGCATTTT
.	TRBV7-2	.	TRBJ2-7	CASSLSGIYEQYF	TGTGCCAGCAGCTTATCTGGGATCTACGAGCAGTACTTC
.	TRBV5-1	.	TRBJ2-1	CASSLSTGTEQFF	TGCGCCAGCAGCTTGAGTACGGGTACTGAGCAGTTCTTC
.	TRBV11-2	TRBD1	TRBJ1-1	CASSRRKIQGAINTEAFF	TGTGCCAGCAGCCGGCGGAAAATCCAGGGGGCCATAAACACTGAAGCTTTCTTT
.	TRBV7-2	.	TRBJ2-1	CASSFSKEQFF	TGTGCCAGCAGCTTCTCCAAGGAGCAGTTCTTC
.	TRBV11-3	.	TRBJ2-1	CASSYSTDNEQFF	TGTGCCAGCAGCTATTCGACAGACAATGAGCAGTTCTTC
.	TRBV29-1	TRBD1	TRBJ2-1	CSVVPGQGGEQFF	TGCAGCGTAGTCCCGGGACAGGGTGGTGAGCAGTTCTTC
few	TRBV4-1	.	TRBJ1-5	CASSQDTGGNQPQHF	TGCGCCAGCAGCCAAGATACGGGAGGCAATCAGCCCCAGCATTTT
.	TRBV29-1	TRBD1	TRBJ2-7	CSAARTGDSYEQYF	TGCAGCGCCGCAAGAACAGGGGACTCCTACGAGCAGTACTTC
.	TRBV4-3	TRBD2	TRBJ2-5	CASSQGRAGDHQETQYF	TGCGCCAGCAGCCAGGGCCGGGCGGGGGACCACCAAGAGACCCAGTACTTC
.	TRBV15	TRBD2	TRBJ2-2	CATSRGGTSGTGELFF	TGTGCCACCAGCAGAGGTGGGACTAGCGGGACCGGGGAGCTGTTTTTT
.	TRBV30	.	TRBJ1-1	CAWRPVSLPTEAFF	TGTGCCTGGAGGCCCGTCAGCCTCCCTACTGAAGCTTTCTTT
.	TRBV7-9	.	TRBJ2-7	CASSPRGGMYEQYF	TGTGCCAGCAGCCCCAGGGGTGGCATGTACGAGCAGTACTTC
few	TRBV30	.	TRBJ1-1	CAWSGPTGTEAFF	TGTGCCTGGAGTGGTCCGACGGGCACTGAAGCTTTCTTT
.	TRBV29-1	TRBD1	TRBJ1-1	CSAPRQGPGEAFF	TGCAGCGCCCCTAGACAGGGACCAGGTGAAGCTTTCTTT
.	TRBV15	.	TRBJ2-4	CATSRDHREVVAKNIQYF	TGTGCCACCAGCAGAGATCACCGAGAAGTAGTGGCCAAAAACATTCAGTACTTC
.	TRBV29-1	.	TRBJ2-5	CSAPMGETQYF	TGCAGCGCGCCTATGGGGGAGACCCAGTACTTC
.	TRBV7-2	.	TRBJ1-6	CASSSPPGPSYNSPLHF	TGTGCCAGCAGCTCCCCCCCAGGGCCCTCCTATAATTCACCCCTCCACTTT
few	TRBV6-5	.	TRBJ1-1	CASSSGQKAFF	TGTGCCAGCAGTTCCGGACAGAAAGCTTTCTTT
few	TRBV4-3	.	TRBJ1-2	CASSQDRSSTPYGYTF	TGCGCCAGCAGCCAAGATCGCTCCTCAACCCCATATGGCTACACCTTC
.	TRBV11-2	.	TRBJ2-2	CASSRTNTGELFF	TGTGCCAGCAGCCGTACGAACACCGGGGAGCTGTTTTTT
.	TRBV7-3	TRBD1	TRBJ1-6	CASSAGTGYDSPLHF	TGTGCCAGCAGCGCAGGGACAGGTTACGATTCACCCCTCCACTTT